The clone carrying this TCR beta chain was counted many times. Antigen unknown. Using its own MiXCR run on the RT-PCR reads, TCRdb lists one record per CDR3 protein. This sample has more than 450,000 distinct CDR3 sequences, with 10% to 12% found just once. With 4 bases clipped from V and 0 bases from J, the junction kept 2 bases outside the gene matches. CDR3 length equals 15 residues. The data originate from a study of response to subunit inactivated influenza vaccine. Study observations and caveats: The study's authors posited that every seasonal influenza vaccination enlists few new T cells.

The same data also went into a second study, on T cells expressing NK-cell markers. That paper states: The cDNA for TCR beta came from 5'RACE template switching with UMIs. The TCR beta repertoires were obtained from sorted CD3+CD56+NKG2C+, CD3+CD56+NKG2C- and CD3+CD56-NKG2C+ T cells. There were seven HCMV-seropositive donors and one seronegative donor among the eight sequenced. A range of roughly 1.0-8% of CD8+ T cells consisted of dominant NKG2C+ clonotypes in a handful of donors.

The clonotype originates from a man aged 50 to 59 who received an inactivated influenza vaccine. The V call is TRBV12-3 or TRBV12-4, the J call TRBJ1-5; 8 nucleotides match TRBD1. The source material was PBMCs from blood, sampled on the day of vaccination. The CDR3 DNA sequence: TGTGCCAGCAGTTCCGGACAGGGTAGCAATCAGCCCCAGCATTTT. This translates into CASSSGQGSNQPQHF.